This TCR beta chain was obtained from a study of T cell clusters in autoimmune cytopenias. At the level of the study: TRB sequencing had a median about 49,000 reads and about 2,400 distinct clonotypes per sample. Study-wide results and caveats: TRB repertoire shifts in secondary cytopenia and chronic lymphocytic leukemia mostly reflected lymphoma, not autoimmunity. Functional roles of the in silico T cell clusters still await experimental validation.

Each sample's input was roughly 250 ng genomic DNA, some 34,000 genome equivalents. A note on this clonotype: Its antigen is not known.

TRB rearrangements were amplified by touch-down multiplex PCR with mixed TRB-A/B primers. TCRdb re-called the multiplex PCR reads, yielding one record per CDR3 amino acid sequence without DNA. This sample's table has 8,500 to 9,000 distinct CDR3 sequences. The germline CDR1 and CDR2 sequences are SGHTA and FQGNSA. The CDR3 is made up of 14 amino acids. V is TRBV7-2 and J is TRBJ2-1; TCRdb proposes TRBD1, but this gene call is untestable without DNA. The clonotype originates from a human donor with an autoimmune cytopenia or autoimmune hepatitis (not recorded which). Sequencing used peripheral blood. This chain's CDR3 is CASSLGSGTGEQFF. Full variable domain (outside the CDR3, taken from reference TRBV7-2 and TRBJ2-1): GAGVSQSPSNKVTEKGKDVELRCDPISGHTALYWYRQSLGQGLEFLIYFQGNSAPDKSGLPSDRFSAERTGGSVSTLTIQRTQQEDSAVYLCASSLGSGTGEQFFGPGTRLTVL.